What follows describes a single TCR beta chain. Its binding antigen is unknown. No quality values exist for individual bases; no much larger clone is one base distant. The data derive from a study of shared clonotypes between healthy human individuals (TCRdb year 2020). Context from the whole study: A few men and two women, aged 18 to 49 years, made up the cohort. Per donor, three plates each were used for CD4 naive and CD4 memory, two for CD8 naive, and one for CD8 memory. To estimate repertoire size and how much clonotype sharing occurs between individuals, the study deeply sequenced the blood TCR repertoires of 4 to 6 healthy adults. To increase sequencing depth and limit assay-specific biases, different laboratories used diverse techniques to prepare libraries and sequence TCR repertoires. Each donor's leukapheresis produced roughly between roughly 0.85 and 10 billion PBMCs. The paper as a whole reports these results and caveats: Estimated clonotype richness was generally larger for naive than for memory subsets. Across a few donors, 4.5% to 6.5% of naive CD4, roughly 3.3% of naive CD8, approximately 2.5% of memory CD4, and approximately 0.4% of memory CD8 clonotypes were shared. Because the study included only a small number of donors, the genetic and exposure-history diversity represented was limited. Even with the large sequencing depth, rarefaction of the sorted-subset datasets indicated that sequencing was incomplete. Compared with non-shared clonotypes, the clonotypes found in all four sorted-subset donors had higher generation probabilities. Only blood was sampled, and tissue TCR repertoires likely differ from those in blood. Based on pairwise subsampling, the degree of clonotype sharing among donors was expected to be affected by sequencing depth.

TCR CDR3 regions were amplified from genomic DNA by multiplex PCR using the deep immunoSEQ assay. Genomic DNA extracted from each cell subset was distributed evenly over all wells of several immunoSEQ 96-well plates, and each plate served as one replicate. For sorted subsets, about 200 ng genomic DNA, equal to tens of thousands of T cell genomes, was loaded into each replicate PCR. Purified libraries were quantified with a Qubit 3.0 fluorometer, sized on a Bioanalyzer 2100, and re-quantified with the KAPA Library Quantification kit. A separate single-read 150-cycle Illumina NextSeq 550 flow cell was used to sequence each immunoSEQ 96-well plate. In the source study's methods: The immunoSEQ output contained only junctional sequences without quality scores, so filtering could not match that applied to full-length reads. Sequences were annotated with PyIR, a Python wrapper for IgBLAST v1.9, and V/J genes and CDR3 were assigned using IMGT germline references. Reads were removed for weak V/J assignments (E-value above 1e-6), missing CDR3, stop codons, out-of-frame junctions, or ambiguous translated residues. A V3J clonotype was defined by an identical inferred V gene, J gene, and CDR3 amino acid sequence. To compute the percentage overlap between repertoires, the number of shared unique clonotypes was divided by the size of the smaller repertoire. RTK rarefaction, the Chao1 estimator, and Recon v2.1 estimates of unobserved clonotypes were used to assess repertoire richness. Generation probabilities were computed with OLGA for all TCRbeta clonotypes obtained by the gDNA method from a few donors. The table comes from immuneACCESS by way of TCRdb, which keeps in-frame sequences with V and J called. Part of the clones is missing from these tables; in studies checked, under half for an unresolved V gene and the rest for unknown reasons. The V and J calls and clone size come from that table; D and trimming were worked out from the DNA. This sample has approximately 1,000,000 clones in its table, and approximately 80% of those were observed once. Of the sample, 0.5% to 0.6% is held by the ten largest clones.

The CDR3 covers 15 residues, taking in both the cysteine and the phenylalanine. Only the CDR3 part of the read is kept: 45 bases, read in frame from the first base. CDR1 and CDR2, per the germline V gene, are SQVTM and ANQGSEA. From V the trimming removes 6 bases and from J it removes 5 bases, while the gene matches leave 8 bases of the junction unaccounted for. The donors were healthy, HIV-negative adults who had no recently reported acute infections or vaccinations. Every donor was a Caucasian adult residing in Nashville, Tennessee, USA. CD4+ T cells were enriched by magnetic negative selection, after which naive cells were positively selected on CD45RA and the negative fraction was taken as the memory subset. After blood collection by leukapheresis, PBMCs were isolated using Ficoll-Histopaque density gradient centrifugation and then cryopreserved in the vapor phase of liquid nitrogen. Purity and quantity of every magnetically sorted T cell population were checked by analytical flow cytometry. Genomic DNA was isolated from every sorted fraction and measured by UV absorbance on a Nanodrop 2000c.

The sequence derives from a man between 18 and 29 years old in good health. Some clones in this sample may be carry-over from other donors' samples. The sample consisted of memory CD4+ T cells from PBMCs. The sample's cell subset or site label, decoded: CD45RA-negative fraction. In this chain, TRBV29-1 is recombined with TRBJ2-5, and 14 junction bases match TRBD2. The encoded CDR3 is CSVQTSGRVGETQYF. The nucleotide sequence is given as TGCAGCGTCCAGACTAGCGGGAGGGTGGGGGAGACCCAGTACTTC. Full variable domain (CDR3 extended with the reference TRBV29-1 and TRBJ2-5 proteins): SAVISQKPSRDICQRGTSLTIQCQVDSQVTMMFWYRQQPGQSLTLIATANQGSEATYESGFVIDKFPISRPNLTFSTLTVSNMSPEDSSIYLCSVQTSGRVGETQYFGPGTRLLVL.